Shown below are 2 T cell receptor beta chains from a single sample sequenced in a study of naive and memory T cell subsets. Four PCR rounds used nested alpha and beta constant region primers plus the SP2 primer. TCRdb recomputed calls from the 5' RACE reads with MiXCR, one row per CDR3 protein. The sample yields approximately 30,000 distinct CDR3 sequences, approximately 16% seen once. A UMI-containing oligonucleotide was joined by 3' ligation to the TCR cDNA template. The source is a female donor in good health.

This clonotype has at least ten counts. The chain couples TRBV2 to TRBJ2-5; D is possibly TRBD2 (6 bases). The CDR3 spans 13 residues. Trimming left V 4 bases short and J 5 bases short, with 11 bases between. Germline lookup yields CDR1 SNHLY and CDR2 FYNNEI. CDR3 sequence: CASSVVAGETQYF. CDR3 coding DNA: TGTGCCAGCAGTGTAGTCGCGGGGGAGACCCAGTACTTC.

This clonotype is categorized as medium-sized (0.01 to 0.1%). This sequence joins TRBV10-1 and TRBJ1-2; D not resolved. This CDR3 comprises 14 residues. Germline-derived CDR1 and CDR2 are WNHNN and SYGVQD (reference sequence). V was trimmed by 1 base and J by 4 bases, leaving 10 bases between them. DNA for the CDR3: TGCGCCAGCAGTGAGTACAAGGGAGGCTATGGCTACACCTTC. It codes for CASSEYKGGYGYTF.